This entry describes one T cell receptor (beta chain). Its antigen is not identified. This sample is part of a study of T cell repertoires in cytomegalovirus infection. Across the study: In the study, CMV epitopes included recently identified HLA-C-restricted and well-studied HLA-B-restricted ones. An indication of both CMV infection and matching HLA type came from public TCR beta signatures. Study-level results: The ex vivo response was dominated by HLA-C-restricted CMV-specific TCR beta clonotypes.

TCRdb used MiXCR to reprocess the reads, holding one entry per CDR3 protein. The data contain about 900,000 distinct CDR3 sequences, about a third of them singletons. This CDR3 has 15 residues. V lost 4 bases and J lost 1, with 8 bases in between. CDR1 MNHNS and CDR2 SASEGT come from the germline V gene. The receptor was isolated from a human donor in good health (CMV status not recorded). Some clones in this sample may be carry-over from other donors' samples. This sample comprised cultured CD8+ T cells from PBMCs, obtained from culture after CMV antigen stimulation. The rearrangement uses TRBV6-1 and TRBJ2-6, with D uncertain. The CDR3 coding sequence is TGTGCCAGCAGTGCAGATTTATCTGGGGCCAACGTCCTGACTTTC. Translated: CASSADLSGANVLTF.